The 18 T cell receptor beta chains listed next were all sequenced from one sample in a study of shared clonotypes between healthy human individuals. Method: immunoSEQ multiplex PCR; TCRdb's copy keeps in-frame clones and lacks some. The sample records about 2 million clones, 90% to 95% being singletons. The sequencing input was naive CD4+ T cells sorted from blood. Indicated subset: CD45RA+ positively selected. These receptors were obtained from a man aged 18 to 30 in good health.

This clone was detected only once. V gene TRBV30 combines with J gene TRBJ2-3; no definite D call. Germline CDR1 reads GTSNPN; CDR2 reads SVGIG (reference sequence). Deletions cut 8 bases from V and 5 bases from J, with 14 bases between. The CDR3 is 12 residues long. CDR3 sequence (DNA): TGTGCCATAAGGGATAACGGAGATACGCAGTATTTT. Translating gives CAIRDNGDTQYF.

The rearrangement links TRBV7-3 to TRBJ1-1; no firm D call. CDR1 is SGHTA, CDR2 FQGTGA, per germline. With 0 bases removed from V and 1 base from J, the gap between germline ends came to 9 bases. CDR3 length equals 15 residues. DNA of the CDR3: TGTGCCAGCAGCTTAACTCGGGGATCGAACACTGAAGCTTTCTTT. Protein product: CASSLTRGSNTEAFF. The variable domain in full, with the rest retrieved from reference TRBV7-3 and TRBJ1-1, is GAGVSQTPSNKVTEKGKYVELRCDPISGHTALYWYRQSLGQGPEFLIYFQGTGAADDSGLPNDRFFAVRPEGSVSTLKIQRTERGDSAVYLCASSLTRGSNTEAFFGQGTRLTVV.

Details on this clone: The same CDR3 can be traced to other DNA sequences in this sample. The V and J genes are TRBV5-1 and TRBJ2-3, with 8 bases matching TRBD1. CDR1 SGHRS and CDR2 YFSETQ come from the germline V gene. V trimming: 0 bases; J trimming: 2 bases; junction bases outside the gene matches: 2. The CDR3 spans 15 residues. The CDR3 reads CASSLGQGNTDTQYF. CDR3 nucleotides: TGCGCCAGCAGCTTGGGACAGGGGAACACAGATACGCAGTATTTT.

The chain employs TRBV19 and TRBJ1-4; 7 bases map to TRBD1. CDR1 is LNHDA and CDR2 is SQIVND in the germline V gene (reference sequence). V was pared by 9 bases and J by 5 bases, with 6 bases of the junction left unmatched. The CDR3 length is 13 residues. The CDR3 nucleotides are TGTGCCAGCTCAGGGGGAGCGAATGAAAAACTGTTTTTT. As protein: CASSGGANEKLFF. The full variable domain, completed using reference TRBV19 and TRBJ1-4, is DGGITQSPKYLFRKEGQNVTLSCEQNLNHDAMYWYRQDPGQGLRLIYYSQIVNDFQKGDIAEGYSVSREKKESFPLTVTSAQKNPTAFYLCASSGGANEKLFFGSGTQLSVL.

The rearrangement links TRBV18 to TRBJ2-7, with a possible D match to TRBD1 (6 bases). CDR1 is KGHSH, CDR2 LQKENI, per germline. There are 13 residues in the CDR3. Trimming removed 2 bases from V and 6 bases from J, with 11 bases in between. The chain's CDR3 is CASSPDVRGEQYF. The CDR3 nucleotides read TGTGCCAGCTCACCAGATGTCAGGGGCGAGCAGTACTTC.

Turning to this clone: At one of its ends the junction is not consistent with the germline gene, which may arise from a read error. V usage is TRBV2 and J usage is TRBJ1-6; D gene uncertain. The CDR3 runs 14 residues. From germline, CDR1 is SNHLY and CDR2 FYNNEI. The CDR3 here is CASGEAVYNSPLHF. The CDR3 DNA sequence: TGTGCCAGCGGTGAGGCAGTCTATAATTCACCCCTCCACTTT. Complete variable domain (other parts from reference TRBV2 and TRBJ1-6): EPEVTQTPSHQVTQMGQEVILRCVPISNHLYFYWYRQILGQKVEFLVSFYNNEISEKSEIFDDQFSVERPDGSNFTLKIRSTKLEDSAMYFCASGEAVYNSPLHFGNGTRLTVT.

The chain carries TRBV18 and TRBJ2-2; the match to TRBD2 covers 7 bases. Losses at the gene ends were 0 bases for V and 8 bases for J; bases not matched to a gene: 9. The germline CDR1 and CDR2 sequences are KGHSH and LQKENI. The CDR3 is made up of 16 amino acids. The CDR3 loop reads CASSPPRGSLSGELFF. The CDR3 DNA follows: TGTGCCAGCTCACCACCGCGGGGGAGTCTTTCGGGGGAGCTGTTTTTT.

The chain couples TRBV5-1 to TRBJ2-1, with TRBD2 identical over 9 bases. The germline V gene has CDR1 SGHRS and CDR2 YFSETQ. Trimming removed 7 bases from V and 6 bases from J; junction bases left unmatched: 14. The CDR3 contains 16 residues. The CDR3 is CASDYKGTSSRNEQFF. In DNA form, the CDR3 reads TGCGCCAGCGATTATAAAGGGACTAGCAGTCGCAATGAGCAGTTCTTC.

The CDR3 DNA follows: TGTGCCAGCAGCCGAGGGTGGGTTACTTTCTTT. Its protein product is CASSRGWVTFF. V usage is TRBV11-2 and J usage is TRBJ1-1; D is ambiguous. The length of the CDR3 is 11 residues. Germline V gives CDR1 SGHAT, CDR2 FQNNGV. Between the trimmed V and J ends, which lost 5 bases and 12 bases, there was a span of 13 bases.

The chain couples TRBV6-5 to TRBJ1-2; no clear D. In germline, CDR1 is MNHEY, CDR2 SVGAGI. V shed 6 bases and J shed 5 bases, with 10 bases lying between them. This CDR3 comprises 12 residues. The CDR3 loop is CASRKTVYGYTF. DNA for the CDR3: TGTGCCAGCAGAAAAACGGTGTATGGCTACACCTTC.

This clone came up a few times. Other DNA sequences in the same sample also yield this CDR3. The chain uses TRBV7-2 and TRBJ2-3, with 7 positions matching TRBD2. This CDR3 has 16 amino acids. Unmatched junction bases numbered 5, after V lost 1 base and J lost 1 base. CDR1 is SGHTA, CDR2 FQGNSA, per germline. CDR3 coding DNA: TGTGCCAGCAGCTTAGTGGCGGGAGCGGGCACAGATACGCAGTATTTT. This codes for CASSLVAGAGTDTQYF. The full variable domain, rest sourced from reference TRBV7-2 and TRBJ2-3, is GAGVSQSPSNKVTEKGKDVELRCDPISGHTALYWYRQSLGQGLEFLIYFQGNSAPDKSGLPSDRFSAERTGGSVSTLTIQRTQQEDSAVYLCASSLVAGAGTDTQYFGPGTRLTVL.

The V and J genes are TRBV25-1 and TRBJ2-1; TRBD1 matches 12 bases. Looked up from germline, CDR1 is MGHDK and CDR2 is SYGVNS. Unmatched junction bases numbered 9, after V lost 6 bases and J lost 0 bases. The CDR3 is made up of 18 amino acids. This chain's CDR3 is CASRGTGGGPLSYNEQFF. The CDR3, as DNA: TGTGCCAGCAGGGGGACAGGGGGCGGGCCCCTCTCCTACAATGAGCAGTTCTTC.

The chain is built from TRBV10-3 and TRBJ2-1, with TRBD2 matching 7 bases. The V and J ends lost 10 bases and 5 bases, in that order; junction bases with no gene match: 5. Germline assignment: CDR1 ENHRY and CDR2 SYGVKD. The CDR3 is 12 amino acids. The CDR3 loop is CATTGTNNEQFF. CDR3 DNA sequence: TGTGCCACCACCGGGACTAACAATGAGCAGTTCTTC.

The V gene is TRBV4-1, the J gene TRBJ1-3; D uncertain. Germline lookup yields CDR1 MGHRA and CDR2 YSYEKL. The CDR3 covers 15 residues. The V and J ends lost 1 base and 8 bases respectively, with 15 bases between them. CDR3 protein: CASSQVETTTYTIYF. CDR3 bases: TGCGCCAGCAGCCAAGTGGAGACGACTACTTACACCATATATTTT.

This clone was picked up one time. The chain uses TRBV18 and TRBJ2-3; no firm D call. Germline assignment: CDR1 KGHSH and CDR2 LQKENI. This CDR3 spans 15 amino acids. Trimming stripped 4 bases from V and 4 bases from J, with 15 bases between. The CDR3 sequence is CASSHDGVRPDTQYF. In DNA, the CDR3 is TGTGCCAGCTCACATGATGGGGTCAGGCCAGATACGCAGTATTTT.

This rearrangement joins TRBV5-4 to TRBJ2-1; TRBD2 is a possible D gene (6 bases). V gave up 3 bases and J gave up 0 bases, with 10 bases separating them. Germline loops: CDR1 SGHNT, CDR2 YYREEE (reference sequence). This CDR3 spans 15 amino acids. The CDR3 region has the DNA TGTGCCAGCAGCTCAGTCGGGGGCTCCTACAATGAGCAGTTCTTC. This gives the protein CASSSVGGSYNEQFF. The complete variable domain, with remaining parts taken from reference TRBV5-4 and TRBJ2-1, reads ETGVTQSPTHLIKTRGQQVTLRCSSQSGHNTVSWYQQALGQGPQFIFQYYREEENGRGNFPPRFSGLQFPNYSSELNVNALELDDSALYLCASSSVGGSYNEQFFGPGTRLTVL.

V is TRBV6-6 and J is TRBJ2-7; 8 positions agree with TRBD1. Germline CDR1 reads MNHNY; CDR2 reads SVGAGI (reference sequence). V lost 4 bases and J lost 1; bases outside the gene matches: 9. The CDR3 sequence is 16 residues long. CDR3 sequence: CASSFTSGGKSYEQYF. The CDR3 region has the DNA TGTGCCAGCAGTTTCACCTCAGGGGGCAAGTCCTACGAGCAGTACTTC.

This chain connects TRBV9 to TRBJ2-6; D not resolved. The V gene lost 2 bases and the J gene lost 2 bases, with 5 bases spanning the gap. Germline V gene sequence: CDR1 SGDLS, CDR2 YYNGEE. CDR3 length equals 14 residues. CDR3 in DNA: TGTGCCAGCAGCGTTTTTACTGGGGCCAACGTCCTGACTTTC. Protein product: CASSVFTGANVLTF.